Following are 6 T cell receptor beta chains from one sample sequenced in a study of blood T cell repertoires in COVID-19 (dated by TCRdb to about 2020). The method behind the library was the immunoSEQ multiplex PCR assay. The immuneACCESS repertoire file appears here via TCRdb, limited to in-frame rearrangements. These files lack a portion of the clones; in checked studies, under half of the deficit traces to unresolved V genes, and the cause of the others is not known. Here the sample has tens of thousands of clones; about nine tenths occur a single time. 2% of the sample is taken by the ten largest. The specimen sequenced was peripheral blood. Receptors were obtained from a man aged 25-40 years with acute or convalescent COVID-19.

V and J are TRBV3-1 (or the pseudogene TRBV3-2) and TRBJ1-1; D remains unclear. The CDR3 totals 13 residues. V lost 3 bases, J lost 4 bases, and 9 bases lay in between. The germline gives CDR1 LGHDT, CDR2 YNNKEL (reference sequence). The CDR3 nucleotides are TGTGCCAGCAGCCAGCGTCGTGGCACTGAAGCTTTCTTT. It codes for CASSQRRGTEAFF.

The CDR3 nucleotides are TGTGCCAGCAGCTTGAAACAGACTAATGAAAAACTGTTTTTT. It is translated as CASSLKQTNEKLFF. The chain uses TRBV5-6 and TRBJ1-4; D ambiguous. The CDR3 runs 14 residues. CDR1 and CDR2 from the germline V gene are SGHDT and YYEEEE. The V end lost 1 base, the J end lost 2 bases, and 6 bases lay between the germline ends.

The rearrangement links TRBV5-1 to TRBJ1-2, with TRBD1 matching 9 bases. The CDR3 totals 12 residues. The V segment lost 0 bases and the J segment 10 bases; nucleotides outside the gene matches: 1. In germline, CDR1 is SGHRS, CDR2 YFSETQ. CDR3: CASSLVQGAYTF. The CDR3 nucleotides read TGCGCCAGCAGCTTGGTACAGGGGGCCTACACCTTC.

The genes are TRBV7-9 and TRBJ1-1, with D maybe TRBD1 (5 bases). Trimming took 1 base from V and 0 from J, leaving 6 bases between them. Germline V gene data show CDR1 as SEHNR and CDR2 as FQNEAQ (reference sequence). There are 14 residues in the CDR3. The CDR3 sequence is CASSLGGVNTEAFF. DNA for the CDR3: TGTGCCAGCAGCTTAGGGGGGGTGAACACTGAAGCTTTCTTT.

This clone was seen more than once but under ten times. This chain uses TRBV5-1 with TRBJ2-7; 8 nucleotides agree with TRBD2. V gave up 0 bases and J gave up 4 bases; unmatched junction bases: 6. Germline V lookup: CDR1 SGHRS, CDR2 YFSETQ. The CDR3 contains 15 residues. The DNA for the CDR3 is TGCGCCAGCAGCTTGGCCCCTAGCGGGCAATACGAGCAGTACTTC. Translating gives CASSLAPSGQYEQYF.

The chain employs TRBV3-1 (or the pseudogene TRBV3-2) and TRBJ1-2, with 11 bases lining up with TRBD1. CDR3 length: 15 amino acids. In germline, CDR1 is LGHDT, CDR2 YNNKEL (reference sequence). The V segment lost 4 bases and the J segment 8 bases; nucleotides outside the gene matches: 9. Written as DNA, the CDR3 is TGTGCCAGCAGCCTCTCCGGGACAGGGGGTCACGGCTACACCTTC. Its protein product is CASSLSGTGGHGYTF.